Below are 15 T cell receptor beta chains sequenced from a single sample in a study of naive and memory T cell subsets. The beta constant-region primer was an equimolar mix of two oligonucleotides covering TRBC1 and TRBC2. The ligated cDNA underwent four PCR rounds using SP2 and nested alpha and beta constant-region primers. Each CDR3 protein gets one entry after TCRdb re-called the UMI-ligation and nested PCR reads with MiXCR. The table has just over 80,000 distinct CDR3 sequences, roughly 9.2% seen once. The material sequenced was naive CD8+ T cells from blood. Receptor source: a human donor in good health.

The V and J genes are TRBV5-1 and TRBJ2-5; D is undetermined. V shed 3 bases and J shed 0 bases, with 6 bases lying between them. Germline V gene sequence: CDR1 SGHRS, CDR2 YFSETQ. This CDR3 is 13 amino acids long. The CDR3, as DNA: TGCGCCAGCAGCTCGGGCGACCAAGAGACCCAGTACTTC. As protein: CASSSGDQETQYF.

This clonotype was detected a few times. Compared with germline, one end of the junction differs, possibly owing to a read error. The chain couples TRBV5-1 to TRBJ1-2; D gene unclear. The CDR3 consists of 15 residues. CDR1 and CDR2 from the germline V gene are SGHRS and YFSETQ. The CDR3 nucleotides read TGCGCCAGCAGCTTGGTATCCGGGTCTCGCTATGGCGACACCTTC. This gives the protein CASSLVSGSRYGDTF.

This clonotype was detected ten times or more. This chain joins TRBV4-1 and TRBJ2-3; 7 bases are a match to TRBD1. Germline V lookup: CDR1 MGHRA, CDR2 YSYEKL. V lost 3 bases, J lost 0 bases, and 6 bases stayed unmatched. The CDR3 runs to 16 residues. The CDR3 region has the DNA TGCGCCAGCAGCCACCCCCGGGACAGAAGCACAGATACGCAGTATTTT. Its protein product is CASSHPRDRSTDTQYF.

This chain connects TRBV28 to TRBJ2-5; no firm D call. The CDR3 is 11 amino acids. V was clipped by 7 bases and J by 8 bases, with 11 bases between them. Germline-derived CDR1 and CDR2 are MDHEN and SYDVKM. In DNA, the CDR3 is TGTGCCAGCACCCTTGGGCTAACCCAGTACTTC. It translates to CASTLGLTQYF.

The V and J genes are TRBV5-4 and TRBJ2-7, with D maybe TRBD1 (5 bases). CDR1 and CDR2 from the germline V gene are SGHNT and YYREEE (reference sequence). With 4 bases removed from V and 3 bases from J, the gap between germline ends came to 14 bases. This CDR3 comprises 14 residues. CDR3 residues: CASSRVLGDYEQYF. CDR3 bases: TGTGCCAGCAGCAGGGTCCTAGGGGACTACGAGCAGTACTTC.

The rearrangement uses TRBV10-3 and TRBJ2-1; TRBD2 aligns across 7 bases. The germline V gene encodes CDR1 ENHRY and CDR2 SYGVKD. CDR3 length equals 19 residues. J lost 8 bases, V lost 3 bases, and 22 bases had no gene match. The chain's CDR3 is CAISDSRLADPQTMDEQFF. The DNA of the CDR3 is TGTGCCATCAGTGACTCGAGACTAGCCGACCCCCAAACGATGGATGAGCAGTTCTTC.

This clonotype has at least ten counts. This CDR3 is CASSLGAGPGYEQYF. The CDR3 region has the DNA TGTGCCAGCAGCTTGGGGGCAGGGCCAGGCTACGAGCAGTACTTC. This chain joins TRBV5-6 and TRBJ2-7; perhaps TRBD1 as D (5 bases). The V and J ends lost 0 bases and 3 bases respectively, with 13 bases between them. From germline, CDR1 is SGHDT and CDR2 YYEEEE. The CDR3 length is 15 residues.

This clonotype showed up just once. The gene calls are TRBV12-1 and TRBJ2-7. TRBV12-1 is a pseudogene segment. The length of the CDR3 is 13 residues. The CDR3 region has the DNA TGTGCCAGCAGCTTCCGAAGGCACGACGAGCAGTACTTC. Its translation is CASSFRRHDEQYF.

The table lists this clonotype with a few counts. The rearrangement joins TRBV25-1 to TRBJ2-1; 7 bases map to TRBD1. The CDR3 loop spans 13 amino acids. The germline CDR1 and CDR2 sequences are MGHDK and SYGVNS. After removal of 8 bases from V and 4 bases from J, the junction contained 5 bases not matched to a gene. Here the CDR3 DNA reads TGTGCCAGCTCCTGGGACAGTTACAATGAGCAGTTCTTC. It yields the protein CASSWDSYNEQFF.

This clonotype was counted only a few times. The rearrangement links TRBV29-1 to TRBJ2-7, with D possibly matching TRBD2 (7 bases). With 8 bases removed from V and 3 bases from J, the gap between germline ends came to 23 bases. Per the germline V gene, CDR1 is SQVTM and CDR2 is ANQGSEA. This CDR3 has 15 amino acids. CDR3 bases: TGCAGCTTCCGAGGCGGGGGCGTAGATGTCTACGAGCAGTACTTC. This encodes CSFRGGGVDVYEQYF.

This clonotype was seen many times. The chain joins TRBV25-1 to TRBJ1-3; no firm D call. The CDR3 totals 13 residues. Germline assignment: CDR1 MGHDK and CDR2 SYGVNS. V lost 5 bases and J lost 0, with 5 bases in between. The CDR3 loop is CASSFSSGNTIYF. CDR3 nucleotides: TGTGCCAGCAGTTTTTCCTCTGGAAACACCATATATTTT. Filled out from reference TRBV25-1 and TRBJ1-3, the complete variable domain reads EADIYQTPRYLVIGTGKKITLECSQTMGHDKMYWYQQDPGMELHLIHYSYGVNSTEKGDLSSESTVSRIRTEHFPLTLESARPSHTSQYLCASSFSSGNTIYFGEGSWLTVV.

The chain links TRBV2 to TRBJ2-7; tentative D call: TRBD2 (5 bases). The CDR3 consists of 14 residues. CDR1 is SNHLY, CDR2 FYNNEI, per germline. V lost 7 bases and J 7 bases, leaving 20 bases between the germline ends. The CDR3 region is CASIASTLAGEQYF. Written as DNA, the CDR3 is TGTGCCAGCATTGCGTCGACCCTAGCCGGGGAGCAGTACTTC.

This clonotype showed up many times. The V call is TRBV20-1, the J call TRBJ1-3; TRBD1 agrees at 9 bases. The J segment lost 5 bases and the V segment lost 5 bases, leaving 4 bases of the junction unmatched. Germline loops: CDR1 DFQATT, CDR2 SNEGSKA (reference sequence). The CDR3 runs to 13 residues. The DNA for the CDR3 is TGCAGTGCTTGGACAGGGGACCGAAACACCATATATTTT. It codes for CSAWTGDRNTIYF.

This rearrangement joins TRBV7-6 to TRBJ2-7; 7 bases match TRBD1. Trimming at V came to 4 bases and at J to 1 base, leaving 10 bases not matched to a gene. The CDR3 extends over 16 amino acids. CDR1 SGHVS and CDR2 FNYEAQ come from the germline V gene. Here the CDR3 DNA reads TGTGCCAGCAGCTCCGGGGCCGGGACAGCTTCCTACGAGCAGTACTTC. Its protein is CASSSGAGTASYEQYF.

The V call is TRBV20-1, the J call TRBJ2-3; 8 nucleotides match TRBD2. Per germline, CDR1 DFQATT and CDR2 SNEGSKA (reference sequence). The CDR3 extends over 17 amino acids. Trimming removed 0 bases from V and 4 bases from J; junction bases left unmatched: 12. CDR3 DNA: TGCAGTGCTAGAGATTTCCAGCGGGAGATGGGCGCAGATACGCAGTATTTT. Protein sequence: CSARDFQREMGADTQYF.